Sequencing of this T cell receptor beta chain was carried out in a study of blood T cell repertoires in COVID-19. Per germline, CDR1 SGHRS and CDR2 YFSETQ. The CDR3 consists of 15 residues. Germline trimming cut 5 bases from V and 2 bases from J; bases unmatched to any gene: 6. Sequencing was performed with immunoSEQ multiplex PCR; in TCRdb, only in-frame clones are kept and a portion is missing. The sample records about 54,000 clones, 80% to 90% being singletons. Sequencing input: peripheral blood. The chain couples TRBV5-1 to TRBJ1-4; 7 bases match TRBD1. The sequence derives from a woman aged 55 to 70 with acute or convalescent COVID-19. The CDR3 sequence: CASRLQGGTNEKLFF. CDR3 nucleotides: TGCGCCAGCAGACTTCAGGGGGGCACTAATGAAAAACTGTTTTTT.